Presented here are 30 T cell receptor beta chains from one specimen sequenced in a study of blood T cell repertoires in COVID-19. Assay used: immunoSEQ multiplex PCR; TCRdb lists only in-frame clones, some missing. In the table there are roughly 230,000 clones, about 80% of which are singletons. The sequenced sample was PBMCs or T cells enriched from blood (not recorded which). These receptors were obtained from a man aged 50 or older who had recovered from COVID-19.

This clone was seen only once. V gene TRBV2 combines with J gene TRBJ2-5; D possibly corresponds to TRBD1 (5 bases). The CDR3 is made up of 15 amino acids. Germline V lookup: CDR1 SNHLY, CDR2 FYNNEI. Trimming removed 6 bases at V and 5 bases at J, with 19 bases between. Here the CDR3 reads CASRAQGLVSETQYF. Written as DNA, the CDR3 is TGTGCCAGCAGAGCCCAGGGTTTGGTTAGTGAGACCCAGTACTTC.

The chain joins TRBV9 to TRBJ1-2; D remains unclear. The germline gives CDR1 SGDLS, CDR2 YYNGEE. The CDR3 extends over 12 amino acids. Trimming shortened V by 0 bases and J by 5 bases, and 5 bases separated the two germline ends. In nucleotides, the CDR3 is TGTGCCAGCAGCGTAGGGCAGTATGGCTACACCTTC. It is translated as CASSVGQYGYTF.

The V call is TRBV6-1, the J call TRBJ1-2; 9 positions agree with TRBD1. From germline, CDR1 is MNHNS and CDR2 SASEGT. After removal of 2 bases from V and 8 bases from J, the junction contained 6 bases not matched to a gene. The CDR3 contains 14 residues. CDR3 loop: CASSETGQGRGYTF. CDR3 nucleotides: TGTGCCAGCAGTGAAACGGGACAGGGACGAGGCTACACCTTC.

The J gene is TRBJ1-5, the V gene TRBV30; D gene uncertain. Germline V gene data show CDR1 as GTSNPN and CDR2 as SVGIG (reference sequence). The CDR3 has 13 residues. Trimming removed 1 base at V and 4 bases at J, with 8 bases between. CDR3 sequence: CAWSEQINQPQHF. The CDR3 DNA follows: TGTGCCTGGAGTGAACAGATTAATCAGCCCCAGCATTTT.

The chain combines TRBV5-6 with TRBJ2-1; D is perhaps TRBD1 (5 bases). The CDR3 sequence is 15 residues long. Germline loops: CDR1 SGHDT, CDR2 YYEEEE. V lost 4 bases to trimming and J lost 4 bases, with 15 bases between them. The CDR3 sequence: CASSNQGRAYNEQFF. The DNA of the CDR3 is TGTGCCAGCAGCAATCAGGGTCGGGCTTACAATGAGCAGTTCTTC.

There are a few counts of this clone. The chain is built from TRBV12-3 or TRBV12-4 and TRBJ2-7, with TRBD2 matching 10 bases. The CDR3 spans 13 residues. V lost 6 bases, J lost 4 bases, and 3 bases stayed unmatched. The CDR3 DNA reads TGTGCCAGCAGATCTAGCGGGGGTTACGAGCAGTACTTC. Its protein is CASRSSGGYEQYF.

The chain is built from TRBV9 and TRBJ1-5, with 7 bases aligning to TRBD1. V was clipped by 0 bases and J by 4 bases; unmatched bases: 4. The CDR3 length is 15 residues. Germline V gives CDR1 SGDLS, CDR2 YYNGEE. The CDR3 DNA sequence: TGTGCCAGCAGCGTAGGGGCAGGGGGTAATCAGCCCCAGCATTTT. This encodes CASSVGAGGNQPQHF.

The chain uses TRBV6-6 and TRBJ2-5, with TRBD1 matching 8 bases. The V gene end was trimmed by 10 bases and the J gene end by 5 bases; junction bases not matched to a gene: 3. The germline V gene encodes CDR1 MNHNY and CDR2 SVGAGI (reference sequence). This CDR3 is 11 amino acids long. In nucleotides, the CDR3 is TGTGCCACCCACAGGGGGGAGACCCAGTACTTC. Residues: CATHRGETQYF.

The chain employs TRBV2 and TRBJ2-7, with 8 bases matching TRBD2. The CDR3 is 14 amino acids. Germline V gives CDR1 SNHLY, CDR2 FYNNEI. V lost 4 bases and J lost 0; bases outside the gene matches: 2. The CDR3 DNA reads TGTGCCAGCAGTGGAACTAGCGGCTCCTACGAGCAGTACTTC. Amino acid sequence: CASSGTSGSYEQYF.

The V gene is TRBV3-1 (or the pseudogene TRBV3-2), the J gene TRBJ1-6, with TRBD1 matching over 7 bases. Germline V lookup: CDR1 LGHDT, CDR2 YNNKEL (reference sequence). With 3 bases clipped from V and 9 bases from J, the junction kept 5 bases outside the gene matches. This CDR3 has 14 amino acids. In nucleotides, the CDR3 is TGTGCCAGCAGCCAGCAAGGGGGCGGTTCACCCCTCCACTTT. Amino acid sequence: CASSQQGGGSPLHF.

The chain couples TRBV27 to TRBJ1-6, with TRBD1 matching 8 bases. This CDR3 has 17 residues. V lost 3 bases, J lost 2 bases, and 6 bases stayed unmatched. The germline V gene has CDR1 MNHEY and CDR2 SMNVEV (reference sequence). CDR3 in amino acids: CASSFLQGETYNSPLHF. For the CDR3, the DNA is TGTGCCAGCAGTTTCCTACAGGGGGAGACCTATAATTCACCCCTCCACTTT.

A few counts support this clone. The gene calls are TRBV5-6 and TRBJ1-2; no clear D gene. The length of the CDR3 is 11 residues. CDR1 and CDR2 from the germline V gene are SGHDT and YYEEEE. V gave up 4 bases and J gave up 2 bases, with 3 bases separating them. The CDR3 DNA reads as TGTGCCAGCAGCCTGAACTATGGCTACACCTTC. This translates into CASSLNYGYTF.

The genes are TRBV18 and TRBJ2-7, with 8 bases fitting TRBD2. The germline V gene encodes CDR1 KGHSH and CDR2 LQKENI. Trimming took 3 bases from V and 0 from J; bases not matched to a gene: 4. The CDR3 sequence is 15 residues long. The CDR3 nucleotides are TGTGCCAGCTCACCGACTAGCGTTAGCTCCTACGAGCAGTACTTC. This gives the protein CASSPTSVSSYEQYF.

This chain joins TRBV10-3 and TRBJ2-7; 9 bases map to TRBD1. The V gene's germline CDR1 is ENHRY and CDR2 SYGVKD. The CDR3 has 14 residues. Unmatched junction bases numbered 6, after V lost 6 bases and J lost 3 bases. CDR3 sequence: CAIRELDRGYEQYF. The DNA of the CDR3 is TGTGCCATCAGGGAATTGGACAGGGGCTACGAGCAGTACTTC.

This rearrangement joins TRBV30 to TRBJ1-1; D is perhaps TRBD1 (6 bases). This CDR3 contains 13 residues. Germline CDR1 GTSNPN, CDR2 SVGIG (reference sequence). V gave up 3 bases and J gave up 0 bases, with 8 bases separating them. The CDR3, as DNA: TGTGCCTGGAGGTACAGGGTGAACACTGAAGCTTTCTTT. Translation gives CAWRYRVNTEAFF.

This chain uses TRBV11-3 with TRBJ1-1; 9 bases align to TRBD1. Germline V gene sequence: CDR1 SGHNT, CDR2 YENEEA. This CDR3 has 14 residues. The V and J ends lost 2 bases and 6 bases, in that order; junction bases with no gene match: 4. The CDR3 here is CASSLLGTGPEAFF. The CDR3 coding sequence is TGTGCCAGCAGCTTACTAGGGACAGGGCCTGAAGCTTTCTTT.

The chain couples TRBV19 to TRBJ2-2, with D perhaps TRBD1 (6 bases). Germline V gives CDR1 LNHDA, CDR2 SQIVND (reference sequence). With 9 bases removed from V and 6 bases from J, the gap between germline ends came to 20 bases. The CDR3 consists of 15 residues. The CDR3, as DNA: TGTGCCAGGACCTCACAGGGCGCGCATGCCGGGGAGCTGTTTTTT. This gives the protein CARTSQGAHAGELFF. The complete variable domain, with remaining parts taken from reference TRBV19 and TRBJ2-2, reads DGGITQSPKYLFRKEGQNVTLSCEQNLNHDAMYWYRQDPGQGLRLIYYSQIVNDFQKGDIAEGYSVSREKKESFPLTVTSAQKNPTAFYLCARTSQGAHAGELFFGEGSRLTVL.

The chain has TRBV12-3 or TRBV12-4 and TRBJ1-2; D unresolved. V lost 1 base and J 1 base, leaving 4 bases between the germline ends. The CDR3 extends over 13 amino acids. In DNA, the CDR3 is TGTGCCAGCAGTTTAGGTTATAACTATGGCTACACCTTC. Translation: CASSLGYNYGYTF.

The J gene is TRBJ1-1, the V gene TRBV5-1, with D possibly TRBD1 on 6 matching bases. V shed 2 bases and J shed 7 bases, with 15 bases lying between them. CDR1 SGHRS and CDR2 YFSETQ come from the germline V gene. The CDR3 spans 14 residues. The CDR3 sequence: CASSLSRGSFEAFF. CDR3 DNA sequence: TGCGCCAGCAGCTTAAGCAGGGGAAGTTTTGAAGCTTTCTTT.

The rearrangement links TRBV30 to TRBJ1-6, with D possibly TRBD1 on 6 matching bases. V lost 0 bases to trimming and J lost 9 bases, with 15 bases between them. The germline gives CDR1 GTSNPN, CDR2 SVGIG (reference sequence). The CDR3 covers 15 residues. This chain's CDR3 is CAWSVNGRGGSPLHF. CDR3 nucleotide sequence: TGTGCCTGGAGTGTAAACGGCAGGGGCGGTTCACCCCTCCACTTT.

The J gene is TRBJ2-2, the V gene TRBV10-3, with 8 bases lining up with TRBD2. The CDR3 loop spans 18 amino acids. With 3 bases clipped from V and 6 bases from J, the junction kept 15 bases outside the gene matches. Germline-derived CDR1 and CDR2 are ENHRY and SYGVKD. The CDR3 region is CAISDSGTGGGRPGELFF. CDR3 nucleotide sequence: TGTGCCATCAGTGACTCAGGGACTGGCGGGGGGAGGCCCGGGGAGCTGTTTTTT.

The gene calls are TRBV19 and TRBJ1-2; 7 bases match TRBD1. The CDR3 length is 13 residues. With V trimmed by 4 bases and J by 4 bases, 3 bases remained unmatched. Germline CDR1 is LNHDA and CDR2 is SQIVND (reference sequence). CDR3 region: CASSTRQGYGYTF. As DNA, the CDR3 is TGTGCCAGTAGTACCCGACAGGGCTATGGCTACACCTTC. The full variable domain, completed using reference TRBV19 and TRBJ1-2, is DGGITQSPKYLFRKEGQNVTLSCEQNLNHDAMYWYRQDPGQGLRLIYYSQIVNDFQKGDIAEGYSVSREKKESFPLTVTSAQKNPTAFYLCASSTRQGYGYTFGSGTRLTVV.

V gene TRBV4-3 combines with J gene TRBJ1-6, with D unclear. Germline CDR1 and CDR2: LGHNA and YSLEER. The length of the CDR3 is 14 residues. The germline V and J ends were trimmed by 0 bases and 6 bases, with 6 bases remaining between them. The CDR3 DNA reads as TGCGCCAGCAGCCAAGAACAGAGTAATTCACCCCTCCACTTT. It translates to CASSQEQSNSPLHF.

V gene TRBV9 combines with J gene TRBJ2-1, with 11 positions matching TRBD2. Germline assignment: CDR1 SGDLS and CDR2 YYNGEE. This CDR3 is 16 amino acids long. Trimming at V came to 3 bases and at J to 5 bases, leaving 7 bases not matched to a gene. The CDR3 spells CASSGRGGLADNEQFF. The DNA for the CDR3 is TGTGCCAGCAGCGGAAGGGGGGGACTAGCGGACAATGAGCAGTTCTTC.

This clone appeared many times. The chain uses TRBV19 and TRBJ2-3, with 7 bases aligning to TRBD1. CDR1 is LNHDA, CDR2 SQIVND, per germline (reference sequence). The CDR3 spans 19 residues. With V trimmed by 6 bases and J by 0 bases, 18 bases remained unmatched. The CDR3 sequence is CASSPLQGHESSSTDTQYF. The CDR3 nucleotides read TGTGCCAGTAGCCCACTACAGGGGCACGAGAGTTCAAGCACAGATACGCAGTATTTT.

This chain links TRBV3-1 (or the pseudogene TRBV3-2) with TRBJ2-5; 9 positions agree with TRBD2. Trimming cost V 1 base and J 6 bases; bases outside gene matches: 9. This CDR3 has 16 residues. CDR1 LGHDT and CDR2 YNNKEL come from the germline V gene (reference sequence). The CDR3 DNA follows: TGTGCCAGCAGCCAAGGTAGTCTAGCGGGGATACAGACCCAGTACTTC. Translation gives CASSQGSLAGIQTQYF.

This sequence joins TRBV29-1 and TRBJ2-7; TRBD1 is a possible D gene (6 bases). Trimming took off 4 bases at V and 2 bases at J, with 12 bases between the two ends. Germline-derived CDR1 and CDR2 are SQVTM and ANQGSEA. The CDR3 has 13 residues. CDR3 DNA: TGCAGCGTTGGACAGGCCCCGGCCTACGAGCAGTACTTC. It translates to CSVGQAPAYEQYF.

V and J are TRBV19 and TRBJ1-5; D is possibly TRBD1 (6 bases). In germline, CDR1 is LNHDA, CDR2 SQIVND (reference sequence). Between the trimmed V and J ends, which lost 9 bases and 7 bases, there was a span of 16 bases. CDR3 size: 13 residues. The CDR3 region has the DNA TGTGCCAGCAGAGGGGGGGCCGGGCAGCCCCAGCATTTT. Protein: CASRGGAGQPQHF.

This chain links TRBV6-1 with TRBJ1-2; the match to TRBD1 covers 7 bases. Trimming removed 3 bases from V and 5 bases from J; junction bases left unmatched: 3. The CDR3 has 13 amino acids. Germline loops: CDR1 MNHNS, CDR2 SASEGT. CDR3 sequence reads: CASSDPTGYGYTF. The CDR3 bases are TGTGCCAGCAGTGACCCGACAGGGTATGGCTACACCTTC.

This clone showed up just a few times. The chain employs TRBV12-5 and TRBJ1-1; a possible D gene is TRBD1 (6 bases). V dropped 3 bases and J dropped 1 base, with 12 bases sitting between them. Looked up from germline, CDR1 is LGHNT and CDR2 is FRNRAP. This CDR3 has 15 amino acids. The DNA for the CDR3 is TGTGCTAGTGGTTTTGTTCACAGGGAGAACACTGAAGCTTTCTTT. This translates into CASGFVHRENTEAFF.